The entry below describes one T cell receptor (beta chain). The clone's antigen remains unknown. There are no base qualities to consult, and no much larger clone falls within one base. The iRepertoire nested amplicon-rescue multiplex PCR (arm-PCR) platform was used to amplify TCR alpha and beta CDR3 regions from RNA. One-step reverse transcription and amplification used about 95-400 ng of tissue mRNA or PBMC total RNA as input. After bead purification, a secondary multiplex PCR added Illumina adapters, and libraries were gel-purified between 200 and 400 bp. Libraries carried internal 6-nucleotide barcodes used for demultiplexing. Sequencing of the libraries was done on an Illumina MiSeq using 2x220 or 2x250 nucleotide paired-end reads. The study's processing was this. FLASH 1.2.11 was used to merge paired reads, and BWA-MEM then aligned the reads to the GRCh37 human genome before TRA and TRB reads were extracted. For V and J assignment, an IMGT-derived reference of cassette sequences and CDR3 motifs that included pseudogenes was used. Three-frame translation of reads was performed, and productive CDR3s were defined as those with a C...FGXG motif and no stop codons. Unique combinations of V-J cassette pair and CDR3 amino acid sequence were defined as clonotypes. Filtering of reads was based on Hamming distance, with the threshold set by the sequence error rate of each sample in mapped regions. Using fastp trimming at Q25 and MiXCR clonotype assembly, TCRdb reanalyzed the public sequencing data and kept in-frame beta chains. Rows merge per CDR3 protein into single entries with the most common DNA and genes. TCRdb, not the authors, supplied the V and J calls. For this sample there are some 190,000 distinct CDR3 sequences; around 30% appear just once. The top ten clonotypes cover about 19% of the sample.

The germline V gene (reference sequence) supplies CDR1 GTSNPN and CDR2 SVGIG. CDR3 length: 14 amino acids, cysteine to phenylalanine. Just CDR3 DNA is preserved here, 42 bases in frame from base 1. Germline trimming: 5 bases from V, 7 bases from J; junction bases outside gene matches: 13. The sample originates from a study of glioma-infiltrating T cells (dated by TCRdb to the mid-2010s). In the study overall: Sequencing of TCR alpha- and beta-chain repertoires was performed on glioma tissue, on non-neoplastic brain tissue, and on matched peripheral blood mononuclear cells. To measure how far tissue and blood T-cell populations diverged, each tissue-infiltrating repertoire was compared against the peripheral blood repertoire of the same patient. Three low-grade glioma patients, seven or eight primary glioblastoma patients, and three non-glioma patients who contributed non-neoplastic brain tissue made up the paired cohort. On the study overall, not on this receptor specifically: Small numbers underpinned the group comparisons: about eight glioblastoma patients, three low-grade glioma patients and three non-neoplastic patients. VJ-independent divergence between tissue and blood was below expectation in non-neoplastic patients but above expectation in all gliomas, especially low-grade gliomas. Only a very small number of CDR3 sequences turned up in both tissue and blood, a result put down to high CDR3 diversity combined with limited sampling.

Source material: glioma tissue, nonneoplastic brain tissue, or PBMCs (not recorded which). This sequence originates from a human donor with low-grade glioma or glioblastoma, undergoing nonglioma brain surgery, or in good health (not recorded which). The sequence links TRBV30 to TRBJ2-7, and TRBD1 matches 8 of the central bases. The CDR3: CAWSSDRGYNEQYF. Here is the DNA: TGTGCCTGGTCCTCCGACAGGGGCTACAATGAGCAGTACTTC.